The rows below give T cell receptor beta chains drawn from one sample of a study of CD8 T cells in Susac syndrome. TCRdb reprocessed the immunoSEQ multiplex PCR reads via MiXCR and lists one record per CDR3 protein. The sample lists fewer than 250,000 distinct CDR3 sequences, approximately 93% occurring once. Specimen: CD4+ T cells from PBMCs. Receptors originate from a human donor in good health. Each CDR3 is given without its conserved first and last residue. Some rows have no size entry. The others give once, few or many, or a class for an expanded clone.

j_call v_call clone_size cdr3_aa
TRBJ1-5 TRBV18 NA ASSPQYSNQPQH
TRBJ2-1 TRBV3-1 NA ASSQAQRNEQF
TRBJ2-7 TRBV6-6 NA ASSTQTSGLPYEQY
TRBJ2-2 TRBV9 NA ASSVEVEAGELF
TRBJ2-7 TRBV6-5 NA ASSKTGTAYEQY
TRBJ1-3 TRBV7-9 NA ASSFFLPSGNTIY
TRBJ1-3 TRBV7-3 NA ASSPGGGPGNTIY
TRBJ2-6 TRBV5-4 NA ASSYTGPGANVLT
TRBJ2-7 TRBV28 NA ASSGSGTGGYEQY
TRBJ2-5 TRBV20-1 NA SARSSPGTSGERAQY
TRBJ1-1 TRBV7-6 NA ASSLDQGMTEAF
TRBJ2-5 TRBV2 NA ASGPQETQY
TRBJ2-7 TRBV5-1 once ASSAEPGQGFHEQY
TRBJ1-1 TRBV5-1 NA ASSLSYTGDTEAF
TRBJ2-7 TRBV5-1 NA ASSLEGVSSLSYEQY
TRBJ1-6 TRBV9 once ASSPGPPWTAQSSYNSPLH
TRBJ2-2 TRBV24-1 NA ATSDNLQGPTGELF
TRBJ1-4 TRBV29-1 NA SVELRQGSNEKLF
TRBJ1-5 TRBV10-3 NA AISGDRDPLH
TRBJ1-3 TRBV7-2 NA ASSLSPATSGNTIY
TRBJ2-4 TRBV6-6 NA ASTGGSIQY
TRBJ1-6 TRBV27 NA ASSLGTGGGGGNSPLH
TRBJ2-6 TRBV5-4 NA ASSLAKTGSGANVLT
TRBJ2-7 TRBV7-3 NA ASSLQGRPNANEQY
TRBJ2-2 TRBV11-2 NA ASSLDLTAANTGELF
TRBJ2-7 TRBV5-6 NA ASSRALYEQY
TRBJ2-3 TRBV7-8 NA ASSFRPSTDTQY
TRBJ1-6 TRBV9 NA ASSPRHDPSPLH
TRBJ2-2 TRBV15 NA ATSRDRIPGELF
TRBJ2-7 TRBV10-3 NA AIRGGAPYEQY
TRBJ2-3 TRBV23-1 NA ASSPPKRGGSTDTQY
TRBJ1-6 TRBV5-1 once ASSLGQEYSPLH
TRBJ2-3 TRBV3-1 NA ASSQDWAQY
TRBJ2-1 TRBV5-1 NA ASSRETGGRYEQF
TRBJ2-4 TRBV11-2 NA ASSPAGRGNIQY
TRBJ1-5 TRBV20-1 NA SARALIRTGGRNQPQH
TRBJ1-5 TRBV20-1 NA SAPGQGKPQH
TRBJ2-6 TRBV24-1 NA ATSGAGANVLT
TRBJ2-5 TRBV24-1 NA ATSDATGTGETQY
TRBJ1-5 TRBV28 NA ASTLEGWRGSNQPQH
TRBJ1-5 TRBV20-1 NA SATPITQGSNQPQH
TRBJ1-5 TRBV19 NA ASSGQGFNQPQH
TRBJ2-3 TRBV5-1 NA ASSEQGPADTQY
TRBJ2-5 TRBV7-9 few ATDNRAETQY
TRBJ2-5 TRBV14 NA ASSPHPSGAQETQY
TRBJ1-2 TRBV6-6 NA ASSLQTGYGYT
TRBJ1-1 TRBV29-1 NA SVGGQGGTEAF